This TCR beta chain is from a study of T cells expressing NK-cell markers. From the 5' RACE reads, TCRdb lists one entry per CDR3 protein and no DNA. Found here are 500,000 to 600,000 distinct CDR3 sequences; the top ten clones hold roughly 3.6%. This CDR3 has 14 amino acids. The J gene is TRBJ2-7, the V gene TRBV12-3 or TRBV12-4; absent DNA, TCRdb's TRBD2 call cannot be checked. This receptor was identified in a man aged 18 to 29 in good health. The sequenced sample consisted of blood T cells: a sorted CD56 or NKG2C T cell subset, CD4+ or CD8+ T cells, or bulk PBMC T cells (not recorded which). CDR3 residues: CASALWRVGGEQYF.